This paragraph covers one T cell receptor (beta chain) sequence. The CDR3 has 13 amino acids. The V end was cut by 6 bases, the J end by 0 bases, with 9 bases between. Germline-derived CDR1 and CDR2 are LNHDA and SQIVND (reference sequence). Sequencing used immunoSEQ multiplex PCR; TCRdb keeps in-frame clones, though not all of them. The sample lists 150,000 or so clones, around nine tenths occurring once. Noted time point: baseline pretreatment blood. Treatment noted: 15 Gy SBRT to primary tumor, nephrectomy 4 weeks later. The data derive from a study of radiation and T cells in renal cell carcinoma. Across the whole study: Nephrectomy followed 15 Gy stereotactic body radiation by 4 weeks.

Source: blood, taken from a patient whose treatment included radiotherapy and nephrectomy. The chain uses TRBV19 and TRBJ2-7; D gene uncertain. This TCR was recovered from a woman aged 50 to 60 with renal cell carcinoma. The CDR3 coding sequence is TGTGCCAGTAGACGGCAGGACTCCTACGAGCAGTACTTC. It specifies CASRRQDSYEQYF.